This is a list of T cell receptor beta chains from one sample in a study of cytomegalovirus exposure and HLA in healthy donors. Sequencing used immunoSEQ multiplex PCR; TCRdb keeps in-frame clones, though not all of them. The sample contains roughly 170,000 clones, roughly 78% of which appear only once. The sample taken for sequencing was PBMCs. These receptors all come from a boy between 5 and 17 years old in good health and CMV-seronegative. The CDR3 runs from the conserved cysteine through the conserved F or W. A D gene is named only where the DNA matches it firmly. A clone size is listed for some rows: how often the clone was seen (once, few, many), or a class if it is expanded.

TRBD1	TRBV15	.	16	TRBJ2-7	TGTGCCACCAGCAGAGAAACGACAGGGCGAACCTACGAGCAGTACTTC	CATSRETTGRTYEQYF
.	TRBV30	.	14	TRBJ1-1	TGTGCCTGGAGTCGTGGAGGCGGCGGCACTGAAGCTTTCTTT	CAWSRGGGGTEAFF
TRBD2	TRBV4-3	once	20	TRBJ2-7	TGCGCCAGCAGCCAAGAAGGGTGGAGACTAGCGCAAAAAAGGGGCTACGAGCAGTACTTC	CASSQEGWRLAQKRGYEQYF
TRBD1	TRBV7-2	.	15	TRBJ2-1	TGTGCCAGCACCCAGGGACAGGGGATCTACAATGAGCAGTTCTTC	CASTQGQGIYNEQFF
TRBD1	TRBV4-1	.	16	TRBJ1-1	TGCGCCAGCAGCCAAGATCCTCTGACAGGGGCCACTGAAGCTTTCTTT	CASSQDPLTGATEAFF
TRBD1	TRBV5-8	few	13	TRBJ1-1	TGTGCCAGCAGCTGGGACAGGGGGGCTGAAGCTTTCTTT	CASSWDRGAEAFF
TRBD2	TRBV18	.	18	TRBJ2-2	TGTGCCAGCTCACCATCCTATGGTAGCGGGGGCCGCACCGGGGAGCTGTTTTTT	CASSPSYGSGGRTGELFF
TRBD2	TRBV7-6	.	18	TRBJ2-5	TGTGCCAGCAGCCCGAGCCCCCCTGTAATAGCGGGCCAAGAGACCCAGTACTTC	CASSPSPPVIAGQETQYF
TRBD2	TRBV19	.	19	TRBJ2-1	TGTGCCAGTAGTCCTGAAGGACTAGCGGGAGGATCAACCTACAATGAGCAGTTCTTC	CASSPEGLAGGSTYNEQFF
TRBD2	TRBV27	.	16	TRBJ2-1	TGTGCCAGCAGTTTATCGGTCTCAGCGGGGCTCAATGAGCAGTTCTTC	CASSLSVSAGLNEQFF
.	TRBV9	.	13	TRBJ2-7	TGTGCCAGCAGCGTAGATCAGGCCTACGAGCAGTACTTC	CASSVDQAYEQYF
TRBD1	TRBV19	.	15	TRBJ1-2	TGTGCCAGTAGTAGCCACCGGGACAGGGAGCGCGGCTACACCTTC	CASSSHRDRERGYTF
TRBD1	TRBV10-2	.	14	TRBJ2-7	TGCGCCAGCAGGGTGACAGGGGGCGCCTACGAGCAGTACTTC	CASRVTGGAYEQYF
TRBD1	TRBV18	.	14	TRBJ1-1	TGTGCCAGCTCACCCGGGACAGGGGGCACTGAAGCTTTCTTT	CASSPGTGGTEAFF
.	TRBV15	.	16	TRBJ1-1	TGTGCCACCAGCAGAGATAAGCGCCGCATGAACACTGAAGCTTTCTTT	CATSRDKRRMNTEAFF
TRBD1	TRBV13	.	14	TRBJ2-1	TGTGCCAGCAGCTACCGGACAGGGAGCAATGAGCAGTTCTTC	CASSYRTGSNEQFF
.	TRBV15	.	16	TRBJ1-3	TGTGCCACCAGCAAGGGTTTAGGGGCTGGTGGAAACACCATATATTTT	CATSKGLGAGGNTIYF
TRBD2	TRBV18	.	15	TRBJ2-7	TGTGCCAGCTCACCAGGACTAGCGGGAGCCTACGAGCAGTACTTC	CASSPGLAGAYEQYF
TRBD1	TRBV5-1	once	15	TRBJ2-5	TGCGCCAGCAGCTTAGGGACAGGGGGCCAAGAGACCCAGTACTTC	CASSLGTGGQETQYF
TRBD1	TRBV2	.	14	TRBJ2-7	TGTGCCACCAAAACGGGACAGGGGACATACGAGCAGTACTTC	CATKTGQGTYEQYF
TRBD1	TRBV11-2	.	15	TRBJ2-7	TGTGCCAGCAGCCTGGACAGGGGGAGCCTCTACGAGCAGTACTTC	CASSLDRGSLYEQYF
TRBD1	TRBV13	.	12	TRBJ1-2	TGTGCCAGCAGCAGGGGGCGCGGTGGCTACACCTTC	CASSRGRGGYTF
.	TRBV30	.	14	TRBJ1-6	TGTGCCTGGAGCGTGGGGCAGGAAAATTCACCCCTCCACTTT	CAWSVGQENSPLHF
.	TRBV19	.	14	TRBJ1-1	TGTGCCAGTAGTATTGGCTCTTTGAACACTGAAGCTTTCTTT	CASSIGSLNTEAFF
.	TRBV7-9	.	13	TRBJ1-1	TGTGCCAGCAGCTTTGGCAGGGTCCCTGAAGCTTTCTTT	CASSFGRVPEAFF
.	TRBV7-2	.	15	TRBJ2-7	TGTGCCAGCAGCATCCGGGACACCGGAGCGGAAGAGCAGTACTTC	CASSIRDTGAEEQYF
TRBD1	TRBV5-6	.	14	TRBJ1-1	TGTGCCAGCAGGTTTGACAGGGGGAGAACTGAAGCTTTCTTT	CASRFDRGRTEAFF
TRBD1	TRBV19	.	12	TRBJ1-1	TGTGCCAGTAGTACCCGGGACAGGAAAGCTTTCTTT	CASSTRDRKAFF
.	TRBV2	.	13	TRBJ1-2	TGTGCCAGCAGTGACCAATCTAACTATGGCTACACCTTC	CASSDQSNYGYTF
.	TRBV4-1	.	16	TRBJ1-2	TGCGCCAGCAGCCAAGATCCCAGGGGCAGGGACTATGGCTACACCTTC	CASSQDPRGRDYGYTF
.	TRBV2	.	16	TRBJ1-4	TGTGCCAGCAGCTGGGTCCGTGCAGCGGCTAATGAAAAACTGTTTTTT	CASSWVRAAANEKLFF
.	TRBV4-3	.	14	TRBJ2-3	TGCGCCAGCAGCCAAGACAGGGGCACAGATACGCAGTATTTT	CASSQDRGTDTQYF
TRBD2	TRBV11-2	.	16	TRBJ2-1	TGTGCCAGCAGCTTACGGGGATCGGGACTAACCAATGAGCAGTTCTTC	CASSLRGSGLTNEQFF
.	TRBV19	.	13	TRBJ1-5	TGTGCCACCTCGGGGGGCAGGGATCAGCCCCAGCATTTT	CATSGGRDQPQHF
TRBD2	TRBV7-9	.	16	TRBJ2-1	TGTGCCAGCAGCTCATTCCTTGGGGGGGGAGGCAATGAGCAGTTCTTC	CASSSFLGGGGNEQFF
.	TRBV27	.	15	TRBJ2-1	TGTGCCAGCAGTTTAGGGGCCAGCTCCTACAATGAGCAGTTCTTC	CASSLGASSYNEQFF
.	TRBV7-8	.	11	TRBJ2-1	TGTGCCAGCTCTAGCCTCAATGAGCAGTTCTTC	CASSSLNEQFF
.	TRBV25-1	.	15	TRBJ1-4	TGTGCCAGCAGTGAATGGGCGGCGGGAACGGAAAAACTGTTTTTT	CASSEWAAGTEKLFF
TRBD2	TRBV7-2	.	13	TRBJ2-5	TGTGCCAGCAGCACCCGGACTAGTGAGACCCAGTACTTC	CASSTRTSETQYF
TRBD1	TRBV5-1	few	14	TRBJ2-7	TGCGCCAGCGGAACCGGGACAGTTAAAGCCGAGCAGTACTTC	CASGTGTVKAEQYF
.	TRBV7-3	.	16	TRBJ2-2	TGTGCCAGCAGCCAAACTCGGGGGGCGGACACCGGGGAGCTGTTTTTT	CASSQTRGADTGELFF
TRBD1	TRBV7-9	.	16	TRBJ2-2	TGTGCCAGCAGCAAACCCGGGACAGGGGGCACCGGGGAGCTGTTTTTT	CASSKPGTGGTGELFF
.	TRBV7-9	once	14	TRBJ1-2	TGTGCCAGCAGCTTACGGTTGGGACAATATGGCTACACCTTC	CASSLRLGQYGYTF
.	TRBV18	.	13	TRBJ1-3	TGTGCCAGCTCAGACGGACTGGGAAACACCATATATTTT	CASSDGLGNTIYF
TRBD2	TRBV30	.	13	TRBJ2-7	TGTGCCTGGAGTGTAAAACGGGGAGGGGAGCAGTACTTC	CAWSVKRGGEQYF
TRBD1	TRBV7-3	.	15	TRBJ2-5	TGTGCCAGCAGTTGGGGACAGGGGGTATACGAGACCCAGTACTTC	CASSWGQGVYETQYF
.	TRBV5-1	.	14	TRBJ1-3	TGCGCCAGCAGCTTGGGTCAACAAGGAAACACCATATATTTT	CASSLGQQGNTIYF
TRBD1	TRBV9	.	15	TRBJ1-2	TGTGCCAGCACCCGACAGGGGGTACCCCAGTATGGCTACACCTTC	CASTRQGVPQYGYTF
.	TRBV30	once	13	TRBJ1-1	TGTGCCTGGAGTGTACAAGTGAACACTGAAGCTTTCTTT	CAWSVQVNTEAFF
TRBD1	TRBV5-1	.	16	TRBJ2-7	TGCGCCAGCAGCTTGGAGAGCGTGGACAGGGGCTACGAGCAGTACTTC	CASSLESVDRGYEQYF
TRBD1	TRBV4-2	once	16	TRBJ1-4	TGTGCCAGCAGCCCGCGGACAGGGGTTAGTTATGAAAAACTGTTTTTT	CASSPRTGVSYEKLFF
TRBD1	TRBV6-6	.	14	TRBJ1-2	TGTGCCAGCAGTTACGTGACAGGGCCCTATGGCTACACCTTC	CASSYVTGPYGYTF
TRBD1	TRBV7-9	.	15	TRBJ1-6	TGTGCCAGCAGCTTAGGGACAGGGGATAATTCACCCCTCCACTTT	CASSLGTGDNSPLHF
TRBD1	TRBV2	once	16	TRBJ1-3	TGTGCCAGCAGTGAACCGACAGGGGCCTGGGGAAACACCATATATTTT	CASSEPTGAWGNTIYF